This is a list of T cell receptor beta chains from one sample in a study of cytomegalovirus exposure and HLA in healthy donors. Produced via immunoSEQ multiplex PCR; TCRdb's table is partial and in-frame only. Of around 170,000 clones in the sample, 80% to 85% were seen once. The material sequenced was PBMCs. The receptors were gathered from a man aged 35 to 55 in good health and CMV-seropositive. The CDR3 runs from the conserved cysteine through the conserved F or W. The order of the fields is CDR3 protein, CDR3 DNA, V gene, J gene, CDR3 length, D gene. The D gene is left open where the match is weak.

CDR3: CASSLDEGGYGYTF
DNA: TGCGCCAGCAGCTTGGACGAGGGAGGGTATGGCTACACCTTC
V: TRBV5-1
J: TRBJ1-2
length: 14
D: .

CDR3: CASSSPGQGGTYEQYF
DNA: TGTGCCAGCAGTTCCCCGGGACAGGGGGGAACCTACGAGCAGTACTTC
V: TRBV27
J: TRBJ2-7
length: 16
D: TRBD1

CDR3: CSVGGIGVVTEAFF
DNA: TGCAGCGTGGGGGGGATCGGCGTCGTCACTGAAGCTTTCTTT
V: TRBV29-1
J: TRBJ1-1
length: 14
D: .

CDR3: CASSPGGNFEKLFF
DNA: TGTGCCAGCAGCCCAGGGGGCAATTTTGAAAAACTGTTTTTT
V: TRBV4-2
J: TRBJ1-4
length: 14
D: TRBD1

CDR3: CASSHRQGSYEQYF
DNA: TGTGCCAGCAGTCACCGACAGGGGTCCTACGAGCAGTACTTC
V: TRBV6-5
J: TRBJ2-7
length: 14
D: TRBD1

CDR3: CASSPLGGGASYNEQFF
DNA: TGTGCCAGCTCACCACTTGGAGGGGGGGCGTCCTACAATGAGCAGTTCTTC
V: TRBV18
J: TRBJ2-1
length: 17
D: .

CDR3: CASSMGDLNTGAFF
DNA: TGTGCCAGCAGCATGGGAGATTTGAACACTGGAGCTTTCTTT
V: TRBV27
J: TRBJ1-1
length: 14
D: .

CDR3: CAWSSGGGSPQHF
DNA: TGTGCCTGGAGTTCAGGGGGAGGTTCTCCCCAGCATTTT
V: TRBV30
J: TRBJ1-5
length: 13
D: TRBD1

CDR3: CASSSPARTSDYNEQFF
DNA: TGTGCCAGCAGCTCCCCCGCGAGGACTAGCGACTACAATGAGCAGTTCTTC
V: TRBV7-9
J: TRBJ2-1
length: 17
D: TRBD2

CDR3: CASSPYNEQFF
DNA: TGTGCCAGCAGCCCATACAATGAGCAGTTCTTC
V: TRBV7-9
J: TRBJ2-1
length: 11
D: .